The table lists the clone carrying this T cell receptor beta chain with a few counts. The participants were between roughly 18 and 89 years old and came from 24 US areas. This sample is part of a study of blood T cell repertoires in COVID-19. The CDR3 is 16 amino acids. With 5 bases clipped from V and 6 bases from J, the junction kept 15 bases outside the gene matches. Germline CDR1 reads MNHEY; CDR2 reads SMNVEV (reference sequence). Source study methods: Estimation of nucleated cell counts relied on the amplification of reference gene primers. TCRdb keeps only in-frame clones here, not all; method: immunoSEQ multiplex PCR. V, J and clone size reflect that table, while D and trimming were determined from the DNA. The repertoire has 200,000 to 250,000 clones, 70% to 90% of them found once; the top ten carry 7.4%.

This chain uses TRBV27 with TRBJ1-1; 7 bases are a match to TRBD1. Sequencing was done on a sample of PBMCs or T cells enriched from blood (not recorded which). The receptor's source is a woman aged 40 to 55 with acute COVID-19. The DNA of the CDR3 is TGTGCCAGCAGTCCGCGCGCCACCTCCAGGGGGGCTGAAGCTTTCTTT. It specifies CASSPRATSRGAEAFF.